The 29 T cell receptor beta chains below all came from one sample that was sequenced in a study of blood T cell repertoires in COVID-19. TCRdb keeps only in-frame clones here, not all; method: immunoSEQ multiplex PCR. The data show a few hundred thousand clones, 70% to 85% seen once. Specimen: peripheral blood. The receptors shown here come from a human donor with COVID-19, enrolled during active disease. The donor label of this sample is uncertain.

This clone has a single count. The rearrangement links TRBV27 to TRBJ2-1; the match to TRBD2 covers 12 bases. The CDR3 length is 17 residues. Unmatched junction bases numbered 6, after V lost 6 bases and J lost 0 bases. The germline V gene has CDR1 MNHEY and CDR2 SMNVEV (reference sequence). The CDR3 DNA reads TGTGCCAGCAGGCACCTAGCGGGAGGGCCCTCCTACAATGAGCAGTTCTTC. Its translation is CASRHLAGGPSYNEQFF.

The J gene is TRBJ1-5, the V gene TRBV3-1 (or the pseudogene TRBV3-2); D remains unclear. The CDR3 covers 14 residues. The V end lost 3 bases, the J end lost 5 bases, and 11 bases lay between the germline ends. CDR1 and CDR2 (germline): LGHDT, YNNKEL (reference sequence). The CDR3: CASSHEGHHQPQHF. The CDR3 DNA sequence: TGTGCCAGCAGCCACGAGGGCCACCATCAGCCCCAGCATTTT.

The chain recombines TRBV2 with TRBJ2-3, with TRBD2 matching over 7 bases. V lost 6 bases and J lost 2; bases outside the gene matches: 11. Germline V gene sequence: CDR1 SNHLY, CDR2 FYNNEI. This CDR3 contains 16 residues. In DNA, the CDR3 is TGTGCCAGCAGGGACCTGCCGGGACTAAACACAGATACGCAGTATTTT. It specifies CASRDLPGLNTDTQYF. Full variable domain (missing parts from reference TRBV2 and TRBJ2-3): EPEVTQTPSHQVTQMGQEVILRCVPISNHLYFYWYRQILGQKVEFLVSFYNNEISEKSEIFDDQFSVERPDGSNFTLKIRSTKLEDSAMYFCASRDLPGLNTDTQYFGPGTRLTVL.

The chain couples TRBV19 to TRBJ2-1; 8 bases are a match to TRBD2. The CDR3 is made up of 12 amino acids. J was trimmed by 7 bases and V by 5 bases; bases with no gene match: 1. Germline V gene lookup returns CDR1 LNHDA and CDR2 SQIVND (reference sequence). Here the CDR3 reads CASSSGGNEQFF. Written as DNA, the CDR3 is TGTGCCAGTAGTTCGGGAGGGAATGAGCAGTTCTTC.

This clone came up a few times. V gene TRBV11-2 combines with J gene TRBJ1-5, with D hard to call. Germline lookup yields CDR1 SGHAT and CDR2 FQNNGV. The CDR3 has 12 amino acids. Trimming shortened V by 1 base and J by 9 bases, and 7 bases separated the two germline ends. Here the CDR3 DNA reads TGTGCCAGCAGCTTAGGAGCAGGGCCCCAGCATTTT. Its translation is CASSLGAGPQHF.

V and J are TRBV27 and TRBJ1-2; D unclear. Germline V gene lookup returns CDR1 MNHEY and CDR2 SMNVEV (reference sequence). The V end was cut by 6 bases, the J end by 2 bases, with 13 bases between. This CDR3 contains 14 residues. The CDR3 protein is CASSFSFVNYGYTF. The CDR3 nucleotides read TGTGCCAGCAGCTTTTCCTTTGTCAACTATGGCTACACCTTC.

The CDR3 loop reads CASSTGGGGYTF. The CDR3 DNA sequence: TGTGCCAGCAGCACAGGGGGAGGCGGCTACACCTTC. The chain combines TRBV6-6 with TRBJ1-2, with TRBD1 matching over 8 bases. The CDR3 is 12 residues long. CDR1 and CDR2 from the germline V gene are MNHNY and SVGAGI (reference sequence). The V and J ends lost 6 bases and 8 bases, in that order; junction bases with no gene match: 5.

This chain uses TRBV7-9 with TRBJ2-3, with 11 nucleotides matching TRBD2. Germline CDR1 and CDR2: SEHNR and FQNEAQ (reference sequence). The CDR3 is 17 amino acids. V gave up 2 bases and J gave up 4 bases; unmatched junction bases: 8. CDR3 DNA: TGTGCCAGCAGCTTAAGTTGGGGTAGCGGGAGGGCAGATACGCAGTATTTT. It is translated as CASSLSWGSGRADTQYF.

This chain links TRBV29-1 with TRBJ1-1; 8 nucleotides line up with TRBD1. The trim removed 1 base at V and 4 bases at J, leaving 2 bases unmatched. The V gene's germline CDR1 is SQVTM and CDR2 ANQGSEA. This CDR3 is 13 amino acids long. The CDR3 bases are TGCAGCGTTGAAGCAGGGGGCGGCACTGAAGCTTTCTTT. This codes for CSVEAGGGTEAFF.

The V and J genes are TRBV5-1 and TRBJ2-7; 9 bases match TRBD1. Per the germline V gene, CDR1 is SGHRS and CDR2 is YFSETQ. The CDR3 is made up of 15 amino acids. J was trimmed by 5 bases and V by 0 bases; bases with no gene match: 6. CDR3 sequence reads: CASSLAPDRGHEQYF. The CDR3 nucleotides read TGCGCCAGCAGCTTGGCACCGGACAGGGGTCACGAGCAGTACTTC.

The chain joins TRBV5-4 to TRBJ1-1, with D possibly being TRBD1 (6 bases). Germline CDR1 reads SGHNT; CDR2 reads YYREEE (reference sequence). Deletions cut 4 bases from V and 1 base from J, with 11 bases between. The CDR3 runs 14 residues. CDR3 nucleotide sequence: TGTGCCAGCAGCATCGACAGGCCGAACACTGAAGCTTTCTTT. As protein: CASSIDRPNTEAFF.

Note on this clone: Other DNA sequences in the same sample also yield this CDR3. The gene calls are TRBV29-1 and TRBJ2-7, with D possibly matching TRBD1 (5 bases). Per germline, CDR1 SQVTM and CDR2 ANQGSEA. CDR3 length: 13 residues. The ends were cut back, 5 bases at V and 5 bases at J, with 16 bases in the middle. The CDR3, as DNA: TGCAGCGTTACAAAGCAGGGTCCCCACGAGCAGTACTTC. Protein product: CSVTKQGPHEQYF.

The gene calls are TRBV24-1 and TRBJ1-2; 8 bases match TRBD1. Germline CDR1 KGHDR, CDR2 SFDVKD. This CDR3 comprises 17 residues. The V and J ends lost 3 bases and 2 bases, in that order; junction bases with no gene match: 10. CDR3 sequence reads: CATSDTRTGKGNYGYTF. As DNA, the CDR3 is TGTGCCACCAGTGATACCCGGACAGGGAAAGGCAACTATGGCTACACCTTC.

This clone was counted once. The chain is built from TRBV19 and TRBJ2-5, with D possibly being TRBD2 (5 bases). Germline-derived CDR1 and CDR2 are LNHDA and SQIVND (reference sequence). The CDR3 spans 14 residues. V was cut by 5 bases and J by 1 base, with 11 bases left in between. The CDR3 reads CASSGVSAQETQYF. In nucleotides, the CDR3 is TGTGCCAGTAGTGGCGTTAGCGCCCAAGAGACCCAGTACTTC.

The rearrangement links TRBV6-5 to TRBJ1-1; D may be TRBD1 (6 bases). This CDR3 has 13 amino acids. Looked up from germline, CDR1 is MNHEY and CDR2 is SVGAGI. Trimming removed 4 bases from V and 11 bases from J, with 17 bases in between. The DNA of the CDR3 is TGTGCCAGCAGTTCAGGGGCGCAAATGGCCGCTTTCTTT. Its translation is CASSSGAQMAAFF.

The rearrangement joins TRBV28 to TRBJ2-5; no clear D. The CDR3 runs 15 residues. Deletions cut 4 bases from V and 4 bases from J, with 16 bases between. Germline loops: CDR1 MDHEN, CDR2 SYDVKM. CDR3 coding DNA: TGTGCCAGCAGTTCCCCTACTTTATGGTTAGAGACCCAGTACTTC. Translated, it gives CASSSPTLWLETQYF.

The rearrangement joins TRBV10-3 to TRBJ1-3; D might be TRBD1 (5 bases). Trimming took off 9 bases at V and 6 bases at J, with 15 bases between the two ends. Germline loops: CDR1 ENHRY, CDR2 SYGVKD. This CDR3 has 13 amino acids. CDR3 region: CAMGGTGENTIYF. CDR3 DNA sequence: TGTGCCATGGGCGGGACGGGGGAAAACACCATATATTTT.

The V gene is TRBV15, the J gene TRBJ2-1; 8 nucleotides agree with TRBD1. CDR1 and CDR2 from the germline V gene are LNHNV and YYDKDF (reference sequence). The V and J ends lost 3 bases and 2 bases, in that order; junction bases with no gene match: 6. CDR3 length equals 16 residues. CDR3 DNA sequence: TGTGCCACCAGCAGGGATGGACAGGGTCCCTACAATGAGCAGTTCTTC. Protein sequence: CATSRDGQGPYNEQFF.

The table lists this clone with a count of one. This chain joins TRBV5-3 and TRBJ1-5; D is undetermined. TRBV5-3 falls under the ORF class, with uncertain function. Trimming shortened V by 0 bases and J by 6 bases, and 4 bases separated the two germline ends. The CDR3 extends over 12 amino acids. The CDR3 spells CARSLVVQPQHF. Written as DNA, the CDR3 is TGTGCCAGAAGCTTGGTAGTTCAGCCCCAGCATTTT.

J is TRBJ2-6 and V is TRBV20-1; D is possibly TRBD1 (5 bases). The CDR3 has 18 residues. Germline CDR1 is DFQATT and CDR2 is SNEGSKA (reference sequence). Trimming shortened V by 3 bases and J by 0 bases, and 18 bases separated the two germline ends. CDR3 sequence: CSASDLGRAYSGANVLTF. The CDR3 DNA follows: TGCAGTGCTAGTGACCTTGGCAGGGCCTACTCTGGGGCCAACGTCCTGACTTTC.

The chain carries TRBV19 and TRBJ2-1; 12 nucleotides line up with TRBD2. The CDR3 is made up of 15 amino acids. The trim removed 5 bases at V and 7 bases at J, leaving 6 bases unmatched. Looked up from germline, CDR1 is LNHDA and CDR2 is SQIVND (reference sequence). The CDR3 spells CASSSLAGGNNEQFF. The DNA for the CDR3 is TGTGCCAGTAGTTCCCTAGCGGGAGGGAATAATGAGCAGTTCTTC.

The chain joins TRBV3-1 (or the pseudogene TRBV3-2) to TRBJ2-7, with D perhaps TRBD2 (6 bases). V was cut by 2 bases and J by 3 bases, with 17 bases left in between. This CDR3 has 16 residues. Per germline, CDR1 LGHDT and CDR2 YNNKEL (reference sequence). The CDR3: CASSQHLTGVSYEQYF. In DNA form, the CDR3 reads TGTGCCAGCAGCCAACACTTGACGGGAGTAAGCTACGAGCAGTACTTC.

This chain links TRBV29-1 with TRBJ1-3; TRBD1 is a possible D gene (6 bases). V was shortened by 6 bases and J by 0 bases, with 15 bases between the two germline ends. CDR1 is SQVTM, CDR2 ANQGSEA, per germline. The CDR3 extends over 15 amino acids. This chain's CDR3 is CSVRITGSSGNTIYF. The CDR3 nucleotides are TGCAGCGTCCGTATAACAGGGAGCTCTGGAAACACCATATATTTT.

The chain is built from TRBV30 and TRBJ2-7, with D perhaps TRBD2 (6 bases). CDR3 length equals 13 residues. The V gene's germline CDR1 is GTSNPN and CDR2 SVGIG (reference sequence). The ends were cut back, 1 base at V and 2 bases at J, with 9 bases in the middle. In nucleotides, the CDR3 is TGTGCCTGGAGTGAGGGCGGGGCCTACGAGCAGTACTTC. This translates into CAWSEGGAYEQYF.

This chain connects TRBV7-3 to TRBJ2-3, with 14 bases that match TRBD2. The junction had 3 bases not matched to a gene; V was cut back by 2 bases and J by 5 bases. Germline loops: CDR1 SGHTA, CDR2 FQGTGA. The CDR3 contains 16 residues. The CDR3 coding sequence is TGTGCCAGCAGCTTAGGGGGACTAGCGGGAGAAGATACGCAGTATTTT. It yields the protein CASSLGGLAGEDTQYF.

This clone was recorded a few times. The chain is built from TRBV18 and TRBJ1-1; possibly TRBD1 for D (5 bases). The germline CDR1 and CDR2 sequences are KGHSH and LQKENI. V dropped 4 bases and J dropped 3 bases, with 15 bases sitting between them. The CDR3 contains 15 residues. For the CDR3, the DNA is TGTGCCAGCTCACGACAACCGGGACTTGACACTGAAGCTTTCTTT. Protein product: CASSRQPGLDTEAFF.

This chain connects TRBV11-3 to TRBJ1-2; 7 nucleotides agree with TRBD1. V trimming: 1 base; J trimming: 4 bases; junction bases outside the gene matches: 6. Germline loops: CDR1 SGHNT, CDR2 YENEEA. This CDR3 has 15 amino acids. This CDR3 reads CASSLVHRGPYGYTF. The CDR3 region has the DNA TGTGCCAGCAGCTTAGTCCACAGGGGACCCTATGGCTACACCTTC.

The genes are TRBV3-1 (or the pseudogene TRBV3-2) and TRBJ1-4; D is perhaps TRBD1 (5 bases). CDR3 length: 15 residues. V was cut by 1 base and J by 10 bases, with 16 bases left in between. Germline V CDR1 and CDR2: LGHDT, YNNKEL (reference sequence). As DNA, the CDR3 is TGTGCCAGCAGCCAAGTGGGCAGGGAGGCGGCAAAACTGTTTTTT. Protein product: CASSQVGREAAKLFF.

The chain links TRBV20-1 to TRBJ2-5; D not resolved. Germline V gene data show CDR1 as DFQATT and CDR2 as SNEGSKA (reference sequence). Trimming removed 3 bases at V and 5 bases at J, with 16 bases between. The CDR3 loop spans 14 amino acids. CDR3 region: CSASSGLLVETQYF. DNA for the CDR3: TGCAGTGCTAGTTCAGGATTGCTCGTGGAGACCCAGTACTTC.